Following are 30 T cell receptor beta chains from one sample sequenced in a study of blood T cell repertoires in COVID-19. Clones were read by immunoSEQ multiplex PCR, and TCRdb kept only the in-frame ones, dropping some. Found here are 95,000 to 110,000 clones, roughly nine tenths of them singletons; the top ten hold 3.5% to 4%. The specimen sequenced was peripheral blood. The receptors here all came from a woman in her sixties with acute or convalescent COVID-19.

J is TRBJ2-1 and V is TRBV10-3; 11 nucleotides match TRBD2. V shed 5 bases and J 8 bases; nucleotides not matched to a gene: 11. This CDR3 is built from 16 residues. Germline lookup yields CDR1 ENHRY and CDR2 SYGVKD. CDR3 nucleotides: TGTGCCATCAGTCCCTCCGCTAGTAGCGGGAGGGATGAGCAGTTCTTC. It specifies CAISPSASSGRDEQFF.

The rearrangement links TRBV9 to TRBJ1-3; 12 nucleotides line up with TRBD1. CDR1 SGDLS and CDR2 YYNGEE come from the germline V gene. Germline trimming cut 4 bases from V and 6 bases from J; bases unmatched to any gene: 5. The CDR3 has 15 amino acids. The CDR3 bases are TGTGCCAGCAGCCCTGGGACAGGGGGCGAAAACACCATATATTTT. It translates to CASSPGTGGENTIYF. The variable domain in full, with the rest retrieved from reference TRBV9 and TRBJ1-3, is DSGVTQTPKHLITATGQRVTLRCSPRSGDLSVYWYQQSLDQGLQFLIQYYNGEERAKGNILERFSAQQFPDLHSELNLSSLELGDSALYFCASSPGTGGENTIYFGEGSWLTVV.

J is TRBJ1-5 and V is TRBV10-3; TRBD1 aligns across 10 bases. After removal of 6 bases from V and 9 bases from J, the junction contained 5 bases not matched to a gene. From germline, CDR1 is ENHRY and CDR2 SYGVKD. The CDR3 spans 13 residues. CDR3 amino acids: CAIRGQGVGPQHF. The CDR3 DNA reads TGTGCCATCAGAGGACAGGGGGTAGGGCCCCAGCATTTT.

This CDR3 is CASSLTRANGYTF. The CDR3 DNA follows: TGTGCCAGCAGCCTTACGCGGGCTAATGGCTACACCTTC. J is TRBJ1-2 and V is TRBV7-6; D ambiguous. CDR3 length equals 13 residues. V was clipped by 5 bases and J by 6 bases, with 13 bases between them. Germline lookup yields CDR1 SGHVS and CDR2 FNYEAQ. The full variable domain, its missing parts supplied by reference TRBV7-6 and TRBJ1-2, is GAGVSQSPRYKVTKRGQDVALRCDPISGHVSLYWYRQALGQGPEFLTYFNYEAQQDKSGLPNDRFSAERPEGSISTLTIQRTEQRDSAMYRCASSLTRANGYTFGSGTRLTVV.

The chain employs TRBV29-1 and TRBJ1-4; tentatively, D is TRBD1 (5 bases). V was shortened by 0 bases and J by 8 bases, with 13 bases between the two germline ends. This CDR3 contains 14 residues. Germline CDR1 and CDR2: SQVTM and ANQGSEA. The CDR3: CSVEEGSRGEKLFF. The CDR3 DNA sequence: TGCAGCGTTGAAGAGGGGTCGCGGGGGGAAAAACTGTTTTTT.

The chain has TRBV4-1 and TRBJ2-3; TRBD1 matches 9 bases. From germline, CDR1 is MGHRA and CDR2 YSYEKL. The CDR3 runs 14 residues. Trimming removed 5 bases from V and 5 bases from J; junction bases left unmatched: 5. CDR3 region: CASSSRQGEDTQYF. CDR3 sequence (DNA): TGCGCCAGCAGCTCTCGACAGGGGGAAGATACGCAGTATTTT.

This sequence joins TRBV5-1 and TRBJ2-1, with 9 bases lining up with TRBD2. J gave up 6 bases and V 1 base, and 5 bases lay outside the gene matches. There are 15 residues in the CDR3. Germline assignment: CDR1 SGHRS and CDR2 YFSETQ. This CDR3 is CASSLLAGAGNEQFF. CDR3 coding DNA: TGCGCCAGCAGCTTGTTAGCGGGGGCGGGCAATGAGCAGTTCTTC.

The genes are TRBV9 and TRBJ2-1, with D possibly matching TRBD2 (6 bases). Germline CDR1 is SGDLS and CDR2 is YYNGEE. The CDR3 consists of 17 residues. V lost 5 bases and J lost 7, with 25 bases in between. The CDR3 DNA reads as TGTGCCAGCAGTGCGGAACTCGGGACTCCCGGCGGGAATGAGCAGTTCTTC. It encodes CASSAELGTPGGNEQFF. The full variable domain, its missing parts supplied by reference TRBV9 and TRBJ2-1, is DSGVTQTPKHLITATGQRVTLRCSPRSGDLSVYWYQQSLDQGLQFLIQYYNGEERAKGNILERFSAQQFPDLHSELNLSSLELGDSALYFCASSAELGTPGGNEQFFGPGTRLTVL.

This chain connects TRBV3-1 (or the pseudogene TRBV3-2) to TRBJ2-1; 9 nucleotides line up with TRBD2. CDR1 LGHDT and CDR2 YNNKEL come from the germline V gene (reference sequence). V was pared by 2 bases and J by 0 bases, with 5 bases of the junction left unmatched. The CDR3 runs 17 residues. CDR3 nucleotide sequence: TGTGCCAGCAGCCAATTTAGCGGGAGAAGCTCCTACAATGAGCAGTTCTTC. Its translation is CASSQFSGRSSYNEQFF.

The rearrangement uses TRBV27 and TRBJ1-1; maybe TRBD1 (5 bases). Germline V CDR1 and CDR2: MNHEY, SMNVEV (reference sequence). V lost 6 bases to trimming and J lost 3 bases, with 11 bases between them. The length of the CDR3 is 13 residues. CDR3 region: CASRAGLYTEAFF. CDR3 in DNA: TGTGCCAGCAGGGCAGGGTTGTACACTGAAGCTTTCTTT.

The chain has TRBV4-1 and TRBJ1-1, with D possibly being TRBD1 (6 bases). Germline values: CDR1 MGHRA, CDR2 YSYEKL. V was cut by 1 base and J by 5 bases, with 11 bases left in between. This CDR3 has 14 amino acids. The CDR3 DNA is TGCGCCAGCAGCCAAGGACAGGTCGGAACTGAAGCTTTCTTT. Protein: CASSQGQVGTEAFF.

J is TRBJ2-7 and V is TRBV5-4, with TRBD2 matching 13 bases. V lost 4 bases, J lost 5 bases, and 9 bases stayed unmatched. This CDR3 is 16 amino acids long. Germline V gene sequence: CDR1 SGHNT, CDR2 YYREEE (reference sequence). In DNA, the CDR3 is TGTGCCAGCAGCCCTCGACTAGCGGGAGGTATCCACGAGCAGTACGTC. Translating it yields CASSPRLAGGIHEQYV.

This rearrangement joins TRBV7-2 to TRBJ1-2; possible D gene TRBD1, 6 bases. There are 14 residues in the CDR3. CDR1 and CDR2 from the germline V gene are SGHTA and FQGNSA. V shed 5 bases and J shed 3 bases, with 13 bases lying between them. DNA of the CDR3: TGTGCCAGCAGCCCCCGACAGGCCTACTATGGCTACACCTTC. This encodes CASSPRQAYYGYTF. Combining the CDR3 with reference TRBV7-2 and TRBJ1-2 gives the whole variable domain GAGVSQSPSNKVTEKGKDVELRCDPISGHTALYWYRQSLGQGLEFLIYFQGNSAPDKSGLPSDRFSAERTGGSVSTLTIQRTQQEDSAVYLCASSPRQAYYGYTFGSGTRLTVV.

This chain joins TRBV7-9 and TRBJ1-5; no firm D call. Germline loops: CDR1 SEHNR, CDR2 FQNEAQ (reference sequence). CDR3 size: 15 residues. Trimming pared 0 bases from V and 5 bases from J, leaving 11 bases between. The CDR3 reads CASSLAIGGDQPQHF. In nucleotides, the CDR3 is TGTGCCAGCAGCTTAGCGATCGGCGGGGATCAGCCCCAGCATTTT.

The chain couples TRBV28 to TRBJ1-1, with D possibly being TRBD1 (5 bases). The CDR3 has 14 amino acids. CDR1 is MDHEN and CDR2 is SYDVKM in the germline V gene. Trimming cost V 6 bases and J 5 bases, with 16 bases left between them. The CDR3 reads CASRGHSPNTEAFF. CDR3 DNA sequence: TGTGCCAGCAGGGGGCACAGTCCAAATACTGAAGCTTTCTTT. Supplemented by reference TRBV28 and TRBJ1-1, the full variable domain reads DVKVTQSSRYLVKRTGEKVFLECVQDMDHENMFWYRQDPGLGLRLIYFSYDVKMKEKGDIPEGYSVSREKKERFSLILESASTNQTSMYLCASRGHSPNTEAFFGQGTRLTVV.

This chain connects TRBV28 to TRBJ2-1; 8 bases agree with TRBD2. The ends lost 3 bases at V and 7 bases at J; junction bases unmatched: 8. Germline V lookup: CDR1 MDHEN, CDR2 SYDVKM. The CDR3 is 15 residues long. The CDR3 region has the DNA TGTGCCAGCAGTTTTAAGTCGGGGGGGAGAAATGAGCAGTTCTTC. It codes for CASSFKSGGRNEQFF.

The chain joins TRBV24-1 to TRBJ2-7, with a tentative D call TRBD2 (7 bases). V lost 9 bases and J lost 1, with 24 bases in between. The germline V gene has CDR1 KGHDR and CDR2 SFDVKD. The CDR3 runs to 17 residues. The CDR3 sequence is CATWGGRRREGSYEQYV. As DNA, the CDR3 is TGTGCCACCTGGGGGGGCCGCAGGCGGGAAGGGTCCTACGAGCAGTACGTC.

This rearrangement joins TRBV6-5 to TRBJ1-2; D is unresolved. The CDR3 has 14 residues. Germline V gives CDR1 MNHEY, CDR2 SVGAGI. Trimming cost V 0 bases and J 8 bases, with 13 bases left between them. The CDR3 protein is CASSYSSLVEGYTF. For the CDR3, the DNA is TGTGCCAGCAGTTACTCGTCCCTGGTGGAGGGCTACACCTTC.

The V gene is TRBV2, the J gene TRBJ1-5, with D possibly TRBD1 on 5 matching bases. CDR1 is SNHLY and CDR2 is FYNNEI in the germline V gene. The CDR3 runs 14 residues. With 0 bases removed from V and 7 bases from J, the gap between germline ends came to 10 bases. This CDR3 is CASSEALGAQPQHF. CDR3 DNA sequence: TGTGCCAGCAGTGAAGCTCTAGGGGCGCAGCCCCAGCATTTT.

The chain couples TRBV9 to TRBJ2-1; 7 bases line up with TRBD1. V shed 0 bases and J 1 base; nucleotides not matched to a gene: 4. Germline CDR1 reads SGDLS; CDR2 reads YYNGEE. This CDR3 has 16 amino acids. For the CDR3, the DNA is TGTGCCAGCAGCGTAGGAGGGGGCCAGTCCTACAATGAGCAGTTCTTC. This encodes CASSVGGGQSYNEQFF. Full variable domain (missing parts from reference TRBV9 and TRBJ2-1): DSGVTQTPKHLITATGQRVTLRCSPRSGDLSVYWYQQSLDQGLQFLIQYYNGEERAKGNILERFSAQQFPDLHSELNLSSLELGDSALYFCASSVGGGQSYNEQFFGPGTRLTVL.

V usage is TRBV4-1 and J usage is TRBJ2-6; tentative D call: TRBD1 (5 bases). This CDR3 spans 17 amino acids. CDR1 and CDR2 from the germline V gene are MGHRA and YSYEKL. V lost 3 bases and J lost 0, with 12 bases in between. The CDR3 sequence: CASSQSETASGANVLTF. CDR3 in DNA: TGCGCCAGCAGCCAGTCTGAGACAGCCTCTGGGGCCAACGTCCTGACTTTC.

A single count supports this clone. The V call is TRBV6-6, the J call TRBJ1-2, with D uncertain. The CDR3 length is 16 residues. V lost 10 bases to trimming and J lost 8 bases, with 29 bases between them. CDR1 MNHNY and CDR2 SVGAGI come from the germline V gene (reference sequence). The CDR3 loop reads CATEGLNERGVSGYTF. CDR3 in DNA: TGTGCCACCGAGGGCCTAAACGAGCGGGGAGTATCGGGCTACACCTTC.

V is TRBV29-1 and J is TRBJ2-1; D perhaps matches TRBD1 (6 bases). Germline lookup yields CDR1 SQVTM and CDR2 ANQGSEA. Trimming took 1 base from V and 1 from J, leaving 11 bases between them. The CDR3 runs 15 residues. This chain's CDR3 is CSVEGTELSYNEQFF. CDR3 DNA: TGCAGCGTTGAAGGGACAGAACTTTCCTACAATGAGCAGTTCTTC.

The V and J genes are TRBV7-8 and TRBJ1-5; unclear D gene. CDR3 length: 15 amino acids. CDR1 and CDR2 (germline): SGHVS, FQNEAQ. V was pared by 4 bases and J by 7 bases, with 17 bases between. The CDR3 loop is CASSYQYGGMQPQHF. CDR3 in DNA: TGTGCCAGCAGCTACCAGTACGGAGGGATGCAGCCCCAGCATTTT.

This chain connects TRBV2 to TRBJ1-2; 7 bases are shared with TRBD1. The CDR3 has 16 residues. The V gene's germline CDR1 is SNHLY and CDR2 FYNNEI. V lost 6 bases to trimming and J lost 1 base; unmatched junction nucleotides: 11. CDR3 nucleotide sequence: TGTGCCAGCAGGGGACAGAGACTAGTAGTTAACTATGGCTACACCTTC. Amino acids: CASRGQRLVVNYGYTF.

The V call is TRBV11-3, the J call TRBJ2-1; D might be TRBD1 (6 bases). This CDR3 is built from 14 residues. V lost 3 bases and J 5 bases, leaving 11 bases between the germline ends. CDR1 is SGHNT and CDR2 is YENEEA in the germline V gene. CDR3 sequence reads: CASSLGTHDNEQFF. In nucleotides, the CDR3 is TGTGCCAGCAGCTTGGGGACACATGACAATGAGCAGTTCTTC.

V is TRBV11-2 and J is TRBJ1-2; D uncertain. From germline, CDR1 is SGHAT and CDR2 FQNNGV. This CDR3 comprises 14 residues. The ends were cut back, 4 bases at V and 8 bases at J, with 17 bases in the middle. The CDR3 spells CASSSILRTWGYTF. CDR3 sequence (DNA): TGTGCCAGCAGCTCCATCTTGAGGACTTGGGGCTACACCTTC.

This sequence joins TRBV6-6 and TRBJ2-3, with D unresolved. The V gene's germline CDR1 is MNHNY and CDR2 SVGAGI (reference sequence). The V end lost 6 bases, the J end lost 7 bases, and 11 bases lay between the germline ends. This CDR3 has 12 amino acids. CDR3: CASRPDLHTQYF. CDR3 nucleotide sequence: TGTGCCAGCAGACCCGACTTACATACGCAGTATTTT.

The chain has TRBV30 and TRBJ1-1; D not resolved. Germline V gene sequence: CDR1 GTSNPN, CDR2 SVGIG (reference sequence). The CDR3 covers 13 residues. V was clipped by 2 bases and J by 1 base, with 8 bases between them. The CDR3 DNA is TGTGCCTGGAGTACAGCAACGAACACTGAAGCTTTCTTT. It codes for CAWSTATNTEAFF.

This clone was seen just once. V usage is TRBV9 and J usage is TRBJ1-2, with D possibly being TRBD1 (5 bases). This CDR3 region has 14 residues. Deletions cut 0 bases from V and 7 bases from J, with 13 bases between. CDR1 and CDR2 from the germline V gene are SGDLS and YYNGEE. The CDR3 DNA reads TGTGCCAGCAGCGTAGGGTCAGGGCTCGGTGGCTACACCTTC. Translated: CASSVGSGLGGYTF. Based on the CDR3 plus reference TRBV9 and TRBJ1-2, the full variable domain is DSGVTQTPKHLITATGQRVTLRCSPRSGDLSVYWYQQSLDQGLQFLIQYYNGEERAKGNILERFSAQQFPDLHSELNLSSLELGDSALYFCASSVGSGLGGYTFGSGTRLTVV.